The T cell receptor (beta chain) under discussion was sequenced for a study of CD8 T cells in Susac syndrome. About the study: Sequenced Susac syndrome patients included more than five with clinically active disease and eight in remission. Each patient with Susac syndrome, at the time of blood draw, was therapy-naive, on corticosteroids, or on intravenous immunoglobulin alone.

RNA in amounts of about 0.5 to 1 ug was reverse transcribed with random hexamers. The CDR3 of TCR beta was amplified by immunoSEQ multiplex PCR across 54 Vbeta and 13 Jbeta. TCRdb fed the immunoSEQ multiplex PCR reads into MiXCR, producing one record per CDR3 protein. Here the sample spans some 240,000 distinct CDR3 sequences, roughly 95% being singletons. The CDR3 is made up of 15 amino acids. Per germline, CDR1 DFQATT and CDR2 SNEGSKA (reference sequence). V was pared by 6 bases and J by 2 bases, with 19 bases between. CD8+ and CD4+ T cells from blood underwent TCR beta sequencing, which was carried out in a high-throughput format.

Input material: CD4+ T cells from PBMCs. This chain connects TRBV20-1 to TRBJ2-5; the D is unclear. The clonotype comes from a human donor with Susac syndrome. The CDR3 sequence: CSANRLNGRQETQYF. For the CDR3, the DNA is TGCAGTGCGAACCGACTTAATGGACGGCAAGAGACCCAGTACTTC.